This is a list of T cell receptor beta chains from one sample in a study of blood T cell repertoires in COVID-19. The assay was immunoSEQ multiplex PCR, and TCRdb's table has in-frame clones only and misses some. The top ten clones hold over 1.2% of a sample with more than 200,000 clones, approximately 80% of them seen once. Sequencing used peripheral blood. Receptors originate from a woman in her thirties or forties who had recovered from COVID-19. CDR3s leave out the opening cysteine and the closing phenylalanine or tryptophan. A D gene is named only where the DNA matches it firmly.

d_gene,v_gene,j_gene,CDR3aa
TRBD2,TRBV7-3,TRBJ2-1,ASSLSGGAVVEQF
NA,TRBV5-6,TRBJ1-2,ASIQFLRRGLDT
NA,TRBV2,TRBJ1-3,ASSATARNTIY
NA,TRBV27,TRBJ2-3,ASREGASTDTQY
NA,TRBV2,TRBJ1-4,ASSEQGSEKLF
TRBD1,TRBV6-2/TRBV6-3,TRBJ1-1,ASSTRTGLEAF
NA,TRBV6-5,TRBJ1-6,ASSYSRLARSPLH
NA,TRBV10-3,TRBJ2-7,AISANLARENEQY
NA,TRBV4-1,TRBJ2-1,ASSQDRATYNEQF
TRBD1,TRBV7-2,TRBJ1-1,ASSLSGDREAF
NA,TRBV6-2/TRBV6-3,TRBJ1-1,ASSYPMDTNTEAF
NA,TRBV4-1,TRBJ1-1,ASSQERSGLENTEAF
NA,TRBV3-1/TRBV3-2,TRBJ2-5,ASSPTGWGKETQY
NA,TRBV11-3,TRBJ1-2,ASSLGEYGYT
TRBD2,TRBV5-1,TRBJ2-3,ASSLLAGRADTQY
TRBD1,TRBV3-1/TRBV3-2,TRBJ2-2,ASSQGTGRGIGELF
TRBD2,TRBV5-1,TRBJ2-2,ASSTTALAGGAGELF
TRBD1,TRBV6-2/TRBV6-3,TRBJ1-5,ASSRGTGLQPQH
NA,TRBV4-3,TRBJ2-4,ASSQDSGAGNIQY
NA,TRBV29-1,TRBJ1-6,SVERAGFLH
NA,TRBV6-1,TRBJ2-7,ASSEGGPYEQY
NA,TRBV6-4,TRBJ1-2,ASSPTGGLAASGYT
NA,TRBV5-6,TRBJ1-5,ASSLGQLFNQPQH
NA,TRBV20-1,TRBJ1-3,SASTASGNTIY
NA,TRBV19,TRBJ1-3,ASSRFPGTGTSGNTIY
TRBD1,TRBV29-1,TRBJ2-3,SSGIIGTATDTQY
NA,TRBV6-5,TRBJ1-1,ASAPPPGKNTEAF
NA,TRBV30,TRBJ1-2,AWQGVNYGYT
TRBD2,TRBV3-1/TRBV3-2,TRBJ2-5,ASTRTSGAEGETQY
NA,TRBV28,TRBJ1-2,ATHAGVNYGYT
TRBD1,TRBV24-1,TRBJ2-1,ATSDFTGGGEQF
NA,TRBV27,TRBJ2-7,ASSFQGSYEQY
TRBD1,TRBV29-1,TRBJ1-6,SVIQGEGSPLH
NA,TRBV13,TRBJ2-7,ASSRRDAEQY
TRBD2,TRBV11-2,TRBJ2-1,ASSLVSSGGHDEQF
NA,TRBV9,TRBJ2-5,ASSPGVLTAPQETQY
NA,TRBV5-1,TRBJ2-7,PQGSVYEQY
NA,TRBV5-4,TRBJ2-3,ASDEGGTDTQY
TRBD1,TRBV9,TRBJ1-2,ASSVLPGQGNYGYT
NA,TRBV4-3,TRBJ2-1,ASSPRGADAYNEQF